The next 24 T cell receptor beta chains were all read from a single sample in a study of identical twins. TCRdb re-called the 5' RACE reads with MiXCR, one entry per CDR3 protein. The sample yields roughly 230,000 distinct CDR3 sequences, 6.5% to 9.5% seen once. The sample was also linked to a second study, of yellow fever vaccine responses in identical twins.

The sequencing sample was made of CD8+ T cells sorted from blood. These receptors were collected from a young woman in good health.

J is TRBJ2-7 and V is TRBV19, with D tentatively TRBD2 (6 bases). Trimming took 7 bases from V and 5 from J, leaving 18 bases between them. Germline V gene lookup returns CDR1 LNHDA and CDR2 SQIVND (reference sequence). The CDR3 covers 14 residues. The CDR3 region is CASTPGTLVHEQYF. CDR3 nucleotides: TGTGCCAGTACCCCCGGGACTTTAGTACACGAGCAGTACTTC.

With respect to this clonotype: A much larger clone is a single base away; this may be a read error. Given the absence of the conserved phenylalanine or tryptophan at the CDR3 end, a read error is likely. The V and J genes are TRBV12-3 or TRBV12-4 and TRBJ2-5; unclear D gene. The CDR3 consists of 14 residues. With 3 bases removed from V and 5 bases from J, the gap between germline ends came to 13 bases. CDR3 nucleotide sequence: TGTGCCAGCAGTTTCCCTCTAGAAGGGGAGACCCAGTACTAC. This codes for CASSFPLEGETQYY.

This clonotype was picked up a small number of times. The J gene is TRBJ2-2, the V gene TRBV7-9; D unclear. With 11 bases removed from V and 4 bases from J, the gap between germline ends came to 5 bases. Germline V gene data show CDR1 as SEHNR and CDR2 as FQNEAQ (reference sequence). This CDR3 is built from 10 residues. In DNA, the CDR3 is TGTGCCCGTAGCACCGGGGAGCTGTTTTTT. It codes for CARSTGELFF.

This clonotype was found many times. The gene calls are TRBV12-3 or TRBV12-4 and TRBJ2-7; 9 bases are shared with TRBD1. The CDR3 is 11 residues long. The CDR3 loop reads CATGGPYEQYF. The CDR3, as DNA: TGTGCGACAGGGGGGCCCTACGAGCAGTACTTC.

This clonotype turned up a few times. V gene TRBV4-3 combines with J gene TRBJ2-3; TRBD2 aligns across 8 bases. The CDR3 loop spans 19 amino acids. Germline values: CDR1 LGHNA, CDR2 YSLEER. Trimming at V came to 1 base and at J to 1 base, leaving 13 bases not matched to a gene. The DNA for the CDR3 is TGCGCCAGCAGCCAAGGTTTTGGGACTAGGACTGGTCGCACAGATACGCAGTATTTT. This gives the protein CASSQGFGTRTGRTDTQYF.

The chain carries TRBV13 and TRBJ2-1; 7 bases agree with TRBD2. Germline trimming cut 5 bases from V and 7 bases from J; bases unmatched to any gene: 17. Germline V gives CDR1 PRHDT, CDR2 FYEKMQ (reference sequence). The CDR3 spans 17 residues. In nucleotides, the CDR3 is TGTGCCAGCAGCCAACACGGGGGAGGGAGTTCTGGAAATGAGCAGTTCTTC. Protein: CASSQHGGGSSGNEQFF.

CDR3 nucleotides: TGCAGCGTTTATTTGGGGAGCTCTGGGGCCAACGTCCTGACTTTC. Translating it yields CSVYLGSSGANVLTF. The chain uses TRBV29-1 and TRBJ2-6; TRBD2 might be the D (5 bases). Germline lookup yields CDR1 SQVTM and CDR2 ANQGSEA. Trimming shortened V by 5 bases and J by 0 bases, and 11 bases separated the two germline ends. The CDR3 sequence is 15 residues long.

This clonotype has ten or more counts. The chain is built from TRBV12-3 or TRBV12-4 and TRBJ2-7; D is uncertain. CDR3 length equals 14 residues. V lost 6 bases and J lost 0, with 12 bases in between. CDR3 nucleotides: TGTGCCAGCAGCCCCCTTAGGCCCTCCTACGAGCAGTACTTC. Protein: CASSPLRPSYEQYF.

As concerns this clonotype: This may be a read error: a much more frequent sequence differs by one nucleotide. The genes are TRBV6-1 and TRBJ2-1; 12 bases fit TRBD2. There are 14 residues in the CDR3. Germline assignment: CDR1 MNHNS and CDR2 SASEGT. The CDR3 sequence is CASTLAGGYNEQIF. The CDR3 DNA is TGTGCCAGCACCCTAGCGGGAGGGTACAATGAGCAGATCTTC.

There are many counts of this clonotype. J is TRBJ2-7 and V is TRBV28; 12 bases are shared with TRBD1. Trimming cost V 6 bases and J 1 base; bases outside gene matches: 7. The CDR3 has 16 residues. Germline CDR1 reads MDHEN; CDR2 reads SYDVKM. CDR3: CASSIPGQGASYEQYF. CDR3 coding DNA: TGTGCCAGCAGCATCCCGGGACAGGGGGCTTCCTACGAGCAGTACTTC.

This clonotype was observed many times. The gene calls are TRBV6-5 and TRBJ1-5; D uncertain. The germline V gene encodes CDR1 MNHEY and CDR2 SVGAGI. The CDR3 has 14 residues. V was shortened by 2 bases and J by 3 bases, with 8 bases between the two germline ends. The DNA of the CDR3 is TGTGCCAGCAGTTACAGCAGCTACAATCAGCCCCAGCATTTT. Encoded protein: CASSYSSYNQPQHF.

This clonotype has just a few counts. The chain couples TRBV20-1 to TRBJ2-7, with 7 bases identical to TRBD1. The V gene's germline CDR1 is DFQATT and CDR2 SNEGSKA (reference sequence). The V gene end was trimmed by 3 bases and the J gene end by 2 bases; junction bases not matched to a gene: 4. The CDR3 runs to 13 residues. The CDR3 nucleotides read TGCAGTGCTAGTATAGGGGGCGCCTACGAGCAGTACTTC. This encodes CSASIGGAYEQYF.

The CDR3 sequence: CASTVTDSFFDYEQYF. For the CDR3, the DNA is TGTGCCAGCACCGTGACGGACTCTTTTTTTGACTACGAGCAGTACTTC. The chain uses TRBV7-2 and TRBJ2-7, with a weak D call TRBD2 (5 bases). This CDR3 has 16 amino acids. Per the germline V gene, CDR1 is SGHTA and CDR2 is FQGNSA. Trimming took off 7 bases at V and 3 bases at J, with 22 bases between the two ends.

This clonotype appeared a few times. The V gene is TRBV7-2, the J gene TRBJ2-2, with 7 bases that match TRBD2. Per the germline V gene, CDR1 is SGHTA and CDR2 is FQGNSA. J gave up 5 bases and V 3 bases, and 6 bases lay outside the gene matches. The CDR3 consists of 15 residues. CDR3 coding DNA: TGTGCCAGCAGCTTCTTAGGACTAGGAACCGGGGAGCTGTTTTTT. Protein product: CASSFLGLGTGELFF.

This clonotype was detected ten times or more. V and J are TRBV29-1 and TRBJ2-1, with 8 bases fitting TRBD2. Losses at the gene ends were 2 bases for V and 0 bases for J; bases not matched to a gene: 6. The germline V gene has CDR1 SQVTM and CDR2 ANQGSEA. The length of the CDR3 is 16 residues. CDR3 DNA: TGCAGCGTTGAAAAAGCGGGAGTTGCCTCCTACAATGAGCAGTTCTTC. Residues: CSVEKAGVASYNEQFF.

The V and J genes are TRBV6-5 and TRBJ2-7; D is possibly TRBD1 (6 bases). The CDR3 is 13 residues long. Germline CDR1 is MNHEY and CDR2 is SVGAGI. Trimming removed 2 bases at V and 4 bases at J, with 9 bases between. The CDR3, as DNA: TGTGCCAGCAGTTACGACAGGAAATACGAGCAGTACTTC. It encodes CASSYDRKYEQYF.

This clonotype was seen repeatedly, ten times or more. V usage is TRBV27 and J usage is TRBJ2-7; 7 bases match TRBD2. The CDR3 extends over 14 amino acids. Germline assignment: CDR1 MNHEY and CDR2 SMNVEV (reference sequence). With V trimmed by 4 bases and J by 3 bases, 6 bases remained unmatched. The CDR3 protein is CASSSREALYEQYF. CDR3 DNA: TGTGCCAGCAGTTCTCGGGAGGCCCTCTACGAGCAGTACTTC.

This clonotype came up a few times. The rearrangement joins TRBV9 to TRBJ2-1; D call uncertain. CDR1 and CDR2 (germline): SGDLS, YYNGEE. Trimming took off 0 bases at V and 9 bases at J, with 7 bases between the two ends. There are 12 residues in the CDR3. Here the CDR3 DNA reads TGTGCCAGCAGCGTAGCGGAGTTTGAGCAGTTCTTC. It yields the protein CASSVAEFEQFF.

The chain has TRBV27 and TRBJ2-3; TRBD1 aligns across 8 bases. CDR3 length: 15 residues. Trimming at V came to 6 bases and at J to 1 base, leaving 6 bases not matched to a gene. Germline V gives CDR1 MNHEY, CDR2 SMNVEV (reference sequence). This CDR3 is CASRSGQVGTDTQYF. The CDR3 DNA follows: TGTGCCAGCAGGTCGGGACAGGTGGGCACAGATACGCAGTATTTT.

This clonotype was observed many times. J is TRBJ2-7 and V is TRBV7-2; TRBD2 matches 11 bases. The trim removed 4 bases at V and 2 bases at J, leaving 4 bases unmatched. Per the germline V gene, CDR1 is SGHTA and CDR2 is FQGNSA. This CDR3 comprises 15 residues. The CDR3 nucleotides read TGTGCCAGCAGCTACGGACTAGCGGGCCCCTACGAGCAGTACTTC. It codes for CASSYGLAGPYEQYF.

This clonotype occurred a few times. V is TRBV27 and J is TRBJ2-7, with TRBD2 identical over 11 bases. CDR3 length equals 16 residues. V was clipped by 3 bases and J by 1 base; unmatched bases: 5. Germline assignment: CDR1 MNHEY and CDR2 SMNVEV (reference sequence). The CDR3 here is CASSFGGLAESYEQYF. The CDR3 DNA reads TGTGCCAGCAGTTTCGGGGGACTAGCGGAGTCCTACGAGCAGTACTTC.

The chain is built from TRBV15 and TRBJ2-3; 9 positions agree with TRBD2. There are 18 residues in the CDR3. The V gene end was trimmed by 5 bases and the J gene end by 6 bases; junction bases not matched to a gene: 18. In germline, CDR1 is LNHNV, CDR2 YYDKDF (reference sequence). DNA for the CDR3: TGTGCCACCAGCCCTTCCCGCGTAGCTAGCGGGACGTCGGATACGCAGTATTTT. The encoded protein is CATSPSRVASGTSDTQYF. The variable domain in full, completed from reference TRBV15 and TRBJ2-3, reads DAMVIQNPRYQVTQFGKPVTLSCSQTLNHNVMYWYQQKSSQAPKLLFHYYDKDFNNEADTPDNFQSRRPNTSFCFLDIRSPGLGDTAMYLCATSPSRVASGTSDTQYFGPGTRLTVL.

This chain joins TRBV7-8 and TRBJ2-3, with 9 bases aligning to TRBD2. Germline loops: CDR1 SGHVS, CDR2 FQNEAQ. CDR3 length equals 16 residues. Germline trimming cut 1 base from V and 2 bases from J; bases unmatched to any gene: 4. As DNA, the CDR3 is TGTGCCAGCAGCTTAGTACTAGCGGGCACCACAGATACGCAGTATTTT. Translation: CASSLVLAGTTDTQYF.

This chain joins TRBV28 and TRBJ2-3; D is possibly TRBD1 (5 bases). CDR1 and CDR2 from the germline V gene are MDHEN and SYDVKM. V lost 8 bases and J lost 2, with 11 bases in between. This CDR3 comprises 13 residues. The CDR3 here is CASLYRLTDTQYF. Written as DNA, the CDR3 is TGTGCCAGCCTGTACAGGCTCACAGATACGCAGTATTTT.